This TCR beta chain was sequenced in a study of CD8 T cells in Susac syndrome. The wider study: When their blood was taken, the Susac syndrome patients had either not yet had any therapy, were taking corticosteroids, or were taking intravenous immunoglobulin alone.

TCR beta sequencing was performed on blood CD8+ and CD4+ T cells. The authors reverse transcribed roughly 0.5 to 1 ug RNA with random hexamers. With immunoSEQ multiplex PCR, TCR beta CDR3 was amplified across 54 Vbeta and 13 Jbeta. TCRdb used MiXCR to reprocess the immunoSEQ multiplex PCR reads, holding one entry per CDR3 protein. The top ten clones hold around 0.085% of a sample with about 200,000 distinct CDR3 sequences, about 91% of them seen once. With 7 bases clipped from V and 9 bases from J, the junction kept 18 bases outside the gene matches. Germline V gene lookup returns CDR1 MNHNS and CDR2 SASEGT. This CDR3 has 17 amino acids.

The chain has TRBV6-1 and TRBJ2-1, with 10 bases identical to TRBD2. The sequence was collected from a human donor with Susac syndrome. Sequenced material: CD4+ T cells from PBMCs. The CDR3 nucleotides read TGTGCCAGCATCAGGGGGCCACTAGCGGGAACTGGCACTGAGCAGTTCTTC. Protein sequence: CASIRGPLAGTGTEQFF.